This T cell receptor beta chain is drawn from a study of shared clonotypes between healthy human individuals. Study-level results: In general, naive subsets displayed greater estimated richness than memory subsets did.

A note on this clone: As yet, its antigen is unknown.

The CDR3 length is 15 residues. V lost 2 bases and J lost 0, with 11 bases in between. Looked up from germline, CDR1 is SNHLY and CDR2 is FYNNEI. Per the study methods: Without quality scores, immunoSEQ junctional reads could not be filtered like full-length reads. The protocol was immunoSEQ multiplex PCR, while the TCRdb copy is restricted to in-frame clones and leaves out a portion. For V, J and clone size, that table is used; D and trimming come from the DNA. The sample contains over 2,000,000 clones, roughly 95% of which appear only once. CD45RO negativity and positive selection for CCR7 defined naive CD8 cells, a population that excluded terminally differentiated effector memory CD45RA+ cells.

The receptor was isolated from a man between 18 and 35 years old in good health. Some clones in this sample may be carry-over from other donors' samples. Sequenced sample: naive CD8+ T cells from PBMCs. V usage is TRBV2 and J usage is TRBJ2-7; D possibly corresponds to TRBD1 (5 bases). The CDR3 coding sequence is TGTGCCAGCAGTGAAATGAGTACAGGCTCCTACGAGCAGTACTTC. Protein: CASSEMSTGSYEQYF.